The clone carrying this T cell receptor beta chain was picked up many times. J gave up 9 bases and V 6 bases, and 3 bases lay outside the gene matches. This CDR3 comprises 13 residues. Per the germline V gene, CDR1 is MNHEY and CDR2 is SVGAGI. One entry per CDR3 protein, called by TCRdb with MiXCR from the RT-PCR reads. The sample shows approximately 720,000 distinct CDR3 sequences, approximately 15% of them seen only once. This receptor was obtained from a female donor in good health, serving as a healthy control. The chain uses TRBV6-5 and TRBJ2-1; 12 bases agree with TRBD2. Material: memory CD4+ T cells from blood. The CDR3 bases are TGTGCCAGCAGAGGACTAGCGGGATCTGAGCAGTTCTTC. Translation: CASRGLAGSEQFF.